The rows below give T cell receptor beta chains drawn from one sample of a study of PD-L1 blockade in urothelial cancer. Clones were sequenced by immunoSEQ multiplex PCR, and TCRdb holds only the in-frame ones, with some missing. The sample has around 130,000 clones, roughly 80% seen once. The source was PBMCs, collected around atezolizumab (anti-PD-L1) treatment. The receptor set was obtained from a man aged 50 to 59 with urothelial cancer. The CDR3 runs from the conserved cysteine through the conserved F or W. D genes are given only for firm matches. The size of a clone is reported for some rows only, either as once, few or many, or as a class for expanded clones.

D	V	J	size	CDR3	DNA
-	TRBV15	TRBJ1-5	-	CATSRVRGNSNQPQHF	TGTGCCACCAGCAGAGTACGAGGGAATAGCAATCAGCCCCAGCATTTT
-	TRBV28	TRBJ1-2	-	CASNRDYGYTF	TGTGCCAGCAACAGGGACTATGGCTACACCTTC
-	TRBV6-5	TRBJ1-2	-	CASSSEKAFYGYTF	TGTGCCAGCAGTAGCGAGAAAGCCTTCTATGGCTACACCTTC
-	TRBV6-1	TRBJ1-3	-	CASSESSGHFSGNTIYF	TGTGCCAGCAGTGAAAGTTCGGGACACTTCTCTGGAAACACCATATATTTT
-	TRBV4-1	TRBJ2-5	-	CASSQEQGQETQYF	TGCGCCAGCAGCCAAGAGCAGGGGCAAGAGACCCAGTACTTC
-	TRBV9	TRBJ1-1	few	CASSPQATWTEAFF	TGTGCCAGCAGCCCACAGGCCACGTGGACTGAAGCTTTCTTT
-	TRBV5-1	TRBJ2-7	-	CASSPGGADRSYEQYF	TGCGCCAGCAGCCCCGGCGGGGCGGATCGCTCCTACGAGCAGTACTTC
TRBD1	TRBV18	TRBJ1-1	-	CASSLQGWGTEAFF	TGTGCCAGCTCACTACAGGGGTGGGGCACTGAAGCTTTCTTT
-	TRBV15	TRBJ1-5	-	CATSRDRGGLGQPQHF	TGTGCCACCAGCAGAGATCGCGGGGGGCTTGGTCAGCCCCAGCATTTT
-	TRBV4-2	TRBJ2-2	-	CASSQEDWTANTGELFF	TGTGCCAGCAGCCAAGAGGATTGGACTGCGAACACCGGGGAGCTGTTTTTT
TRBD2	TRBV6-5	TRBJ2-3	-	CASSYRGLADTDTQYF	TGTGCCAGCAGTTATCGCGGACTAGCGGACACAGATACGCAGTATTTT
TRBD1	TRBV5-6	TRBJ1-1	once	CASSLPGTGNTEAFF	TGTGCCAGCAGCTTGCCTGGGACAGGGAACACTGAAGCTTTCTTT
TRBD2	TRBV12-5	TRBJ2-5	once	CASGLGLAGVGETQYF	TGTGCTAGTGGTTTGGGACTAGCGGGAGTTGGGGAGACCCAGTACTTC
-	TRBV5-6	TRBJ2-3	-	CASSLTGSTDTQYF	TGTGCCAGCAGCTTGACTGGTAGCACAGATACGCAGTATTTT
-	TRBV5-1	TRBJ2-3	-	CASSLAGQGKGDTQYF	TGCGCCAGCAGCTTGGCGGGCCAGGGGAAGGGAGATACGCAGTATTTT
TRBD2	TRBV4-1	TRBJ2-2	few	CASSQAPGLAGSTGELFF	TGCGCCAGCAGCCAAGCCCCGGGACTAGCGGGTAGCACCGGGGAGCTGTTTTTT
-	TRBV5-1	TRBJ2-1	-	CASSGGTEEQFF	TGCGCCAGCAGCGGCGGGACAGAAGAGCAGTTCTTC
-	TRBV4-1	TRBJ2-3	-	CASSQGTGGTRGIWDTQYF	TGCGCCAGCAGCCAAGGGACAGGAGGGACTAGGGGGATCTGGGATACGCAGTATTTT
TRBD2	TRBV6-1	TRBJ2-2	-	CASSRTSGRSGELFF	TGTGCCAGCTCTCGGACTAGCGGGAGGTCCGGGGAGCTGTTTTTT
-	TRBV27	TRBJ2-1	-	CASRSPGSQSYNEQFF	TGTGCCAGCAGATCTCCAGGGTCGCAGTCCTACAATGAGCAGTTCTTC
TRBD2	TRBV9	TRBJ2-7	-	CASSVGTSGSEEQYF	TGTGCCAGCAGCGTAGGGACTAGCGGTTCGGAAGAGCAGTACTTC
-	TRBV28	TRBJ1-2	-	CASSPGGDGYTF	TGTGCCAGCAGTCCCGGAGGAGATGGCTACACCTTC
TRBD2	TRBV6-5	TRBJ2-1	-	CASGPPGLAGRGQFF	TGTGCCAGCGGACCCCCGGGACTAGCAGGGCGGGGGCAGTTCTTC
-	TRBV30	TRBJ1-1	-	CAWRGLGSTEAFF	TGTGCCTGGAGGGGACTGGGAAGCACTGAAGCTTTCTTT
TRBD1	TRBV5-1	TRBJ2-3	-	CASSLDRARDTQYF	TGCGCCAGCAGTCTGGACAGGGCGCGGGATACGCAGTATTTT
TRBD2	TRBV5-1	TRBJ2-5	-	CASSLGASGSETQYF	TGCGCCAGCAGCTTGGGGGCTAGCGGGAGTGAGACCCAGTACTTC
TRBD2	TRBV7-9	TRBJ2-5	-	CASSLSGAGVQETQYF	TGTGCCAGCAGCTTATCAGGAGCGGGAGTTCAAGAGACCCAGTACTTC
-	TRBV29-1	TRBJ1-1	-	CSVEPPYMNTEAFF	TGCAGCGTTGAACCCCCATACATGAACACTGAAGCTTTCTTT
-	TRBV18	TRBJ1-1	once	CASSPNEIQGTRAFF	TGTGCCAGCTCACCCAACGAAATACAGGGAACTCGCGCTTTCTTT
TRBD1	TRBV18	TRBJ1-2	-	CASSAYTGTGVGYTF	TGTGCCAGCTCAGCCTATACCGGGACAGGGGTTGGCTACACCTTC
TRBD1	TRBV28	TRBJ2-3	-	CASRGQGTDTQYF	TGTGCCAGCAGGGGACAGGGCACAGATACGCAGTATTTT
-	TRBV9	TRBJ2-1	-	CASSLLLNEQFF	TGTGCCAGCAGCCTTCTCCTGAATGAGCAGTTCTTC
-	TRBV2	TRBJ2-5	-	CASSRLVAPETQYF	TGTGCCAGCAGTAGACTAGTGGCTCCCGAGACCCAGTACTTC
-	TRBV5-1	TRBJ2-7	-	CASSFFGDSYEQYF	TGCGCCAGCAGCTTCTTCGGGGACTCCTACGAGCAGTACTTC
-	TRBV11-2	TRBJ1-1	few	CASSLEFGKTNTEAFF	TGTGCCAGCAGCTTAGAGTTTGGCAAAACGAACACTGAAGCTTTCTTT
TRBD1	TRBV9	TRBJ2-1	-	CASSVEVQGVFNEQFF	TGTGCCAGCAGCGTAGAGGTACAGGGGGTGTTCAATGAGCAGTTCTTC
TRBD2	TRBV5-1	TRBJ2-1	-	CASSLQLAGVDEQFF	TGCGCCAGCAGCTTGCAACTAGCGGGAGTCGATGAGCAGTTCTTC
TRBD1	TRBV5-1	TRBJ1-2	-	CASSLRGQGRHGYTF	TGCGCCAGCAGCTTGAGGGGACAGGGGAGACATGGCTACACCTTC
-	TRBV6-5	TRBJ1-2	once	CASSYSPGAQGYTF	TGTGCCAGCAGTTACTCTCCAGGGGCGCAAGGCTACACCTTC
-	TRBV9	TRBJ2-1	once	CASSVGGGAIRSYNEQFF	TGTGCCAGCAGCGTCGGGGGAGGTGCAATACGGTCCTACAATGAGCAGTTCTTC
TRBD2	TRBV9	TRBJ2-1	-	CASSRGPGLAGSNEQFF	TGTGCCAGCAGCCGGGGACCGGGACTAGCGGGATCCAATGAGCAGTTCTTC
TRBD1	TRBV28	TRBJ1-2	-	CASSLSTGGLYGYTF	TGTGCCAGCAGTTTGTCTACAGGGGGCCTCTATGGCTACACCTTC
TRBD1	TRBV28	TRBJ1-2	once	CASGSSGQGYGYTF	TGTGCCAGTGGATCCTCGGGACAGGGCTATGGCTACACCTTC
-	TRBV30	TRBJ1-3	-	CAWKLVDTIYF	TGTGCCTGGAAGTTAGTTGACACCATATATTTT
-	TRBV9	TRBJ2-1	-	CASSKTADRGGSNEQFF	TGTGCCAGCAGCAAAACTGCTGACAGGGGAGGGAGCAATGAGCAGTTCTTC
TRBD2	TRBV5-5	TRBJ2-7	-	CASSLTSGSSYEQYF	TGTGCCAGCAGTCTGACTAGCGGAAGCTCCTACGAGCAGTACTTC
TRBD1	TRBV5-1	TRBJ1-6	-	CASSLDGTGSSPLHF	TGCGCCAGCAGCTTGGATGGGACAGGCTCTTCACCCCTCCACTTT
TRBD2	TRBV5-4	TRBJ2-7	-	CASSSGGGSAYEQYF	TGTGCCAGCAGCTCCGGCGGGGGAAGCGCCTACGAGCAGTACTTC
-	TRBV6-6	TRBJ2-7	-	CASSPTNYEQYF	TGTGCCAGCAGTCCTACTAACTACGAGCAGTACTTC
-	TRBV7-8	TRBJ2-1	-	CASSLRSRATVGNEQFF	TGTGCCAGCAGCTTACGGTCTCGCGCGACAGTGGGCAATGAGCAGTTCTTC
-	TRBV11-2	TRBJ2-1	-	CAGAEGAYRIEQFF	TGTGCAGGAGCAGAAGGAGCCTACCGGATCGAGCAGTTCTTC
TRBD2	TRBV9	TRBJ2-3	-	CASSVGIGVAGGSDTQYF	TGTGCCAGCAGCGTAGGTATTGGGGTAGCGGGAGGATCAGATACGCAGTATTTT